One and the same sample provided the 24 T cell receptor beta chains below, sequenced in a study of post-analysis software for immune sequencing data. Unique molecular identifiers tagged the TCR beta cDNA libraries. A single record per CDR3 protein comes from TCRdb applying MiXCR to the PCR reads. The table shows about 180,000 distinct CDR3 sequences, with approximately 30% occurring only once. Study conclusions and caveats: Controls had lower frequencies than patients of four or five TRBV segments, which included TRBV5-6, TRBV5-1 and TRBV20-1.

What these receptors recognize is not known. Input material: blood. These receptors were obtained from a girl aged 5-17 years with multiple sclerosis.

The V gene is TRBV20-1, the J gene TRBJ1-1; D unresolved. The V and J ends lost 0 bases and 1 base respectively, with 18 bases between them. The CDR3 has 17 amino acids. Germline-derived CDR1 and CDR2 are DFQATT and SNEGSKA (reference sequence). The CDR3 is CSARDGQRTFTNTEAFF. The CDR3 nucleotides are TGCAGTGCTAGAGATGGGCAGAGAACCTTCACGAACACTGAAGCTTTCTTT.

This clonotype turned up a few times. Here the CDR3 DNA reads TGTGCCAGCAGCTCAACTAGCCGAGGGGACAATGAGCAGTTCTTC. It yields the protein CASSSTSRGDNEQFF. The rearrangement uses TRBV7-9 and TRBJ2-1, with D possibly being TRBD2 (6 bases). This CDR3 region has 15 residues. Trimming left V 4 bases short and J 5 bases short, with 15 bases between. In germline, CDR1 is SEHNR, CDR2 FQNEAQ (reference sequence). The whole variable domain, filled in from reference TRBV7-9 and TRBJ2-1, reads DTGVSQNPRHKITKRGQNVTFRCDPISEHNRLYWYRQTLGQGPEFLTYFQNEAQLEKSRLLSDRFSAERPKGSFSTLEIQRTEQGDSAMYLCASSSTSRGDNEQFFGPGTRLTVL.

A single count supports this clonotype. This may come from a read error, since a much larger clone is one base off. This chain connects TRBV6-4 to TRBJ2-5, with TRBD1 identical over 9 bases. Trimming cost V 0 bases and J 11 bases; bases outside gene matches: 19. This CDR3 is 18 amino acids long. In germline, CDR1 is MRHNA, CDR2 SNTAGT. CDR3 in amino acids: CASSDSLGQGPLGGEQYF. As DNA, the CDR3 is TGTGCCAGCAGTGACTCTTTGGGACAGGGACCTCTCGGGGGTGAGCAGTACTTC.

This clonotype turned up a few times. This chain uses TRBV20-1 with TRBJ1-5; D not resolved. This CDR3 contains 12 residues. Deletions cut 7 bases from V and 0 bases from J, with 7 bases between. Germline V gene lookup returns CDR1 DFQATT and CDR2 SNEGSKA (reference sequence). The CDR3 bases are TGCAGTGTCGCAGATAGCAATCAGCCCCAGCATTTT. It codes for CSVADSNQPQHF.

There are many counts of this clonotype. V gene TRBV24-1 combines with J gene TRBJ1-2; 7 nucleotides line up with TRBD1. V lost 0 bases to trimming and J lost 2 bases; unmatched junction nucleotides: 5. The CDR3 consists of 16 residues. The germline gives CDR1 KGHDR, CDR2 SFDVKD. The CDR3 loop is CATSDLGDSPNYGYTF. The CDR3 DNA sequence: TGTGCCACCAGTGATTTGGGGGACAGCCCCAACTATGGCTACACCTTC.

The V call is TRBV4-1, the J call TRBJ2-1; 8 bases align to TRBD2. Germline V CDR1 and CDR2: MGHRA, YSYEKL. This CDR3 is built from 15 residues. J lost 7 bases, V lost 5 bases, and 10 bases had no gene match. DNA of the CDR3: TGCGCCAGCAGCGCCCGGGGGGGGCTTGTTAATGAGCAGTTCTTC. It is translated as CASSARGGLVNEQFF.

This clonotype occurred many times. The chain carries TRBV28 and TRBJ2-1, with D perhaps matching TRBD1 (5 bases). V was cut by 6 bases and J by 0 bases, with 12 bases left in between. From germline, CDR1 is MDHEN and CDR2 SYDVKM. The CDR3 totals 15 residues. CDR3 loop: CASSIDSSSYNEQFF. CDR3 nucleotide sequence: TGTGCCAGCAGCATCGACAGTAGCTCCTACAATGAGCAGTTCTTC.

This clonotype was seen many times. V is TRBV20-1 and J is TRBJ1-5; 10 nucleotides line up with TRBD1. J lost 7 bases, V lost 5 bases, and 11 bases had no gene match. Germline loops: CDR1 DFQATT, CDR2 SNEGSKA (reference sequence). This CDR3 comprises 15 residues. CDR3 loop: CSAAGTGVVRQPQHF. CDR3 in DNA: TGCAGTGCTGCCGGGACAGGGGTGGTTAGACAGCCCCAGCATTTT.

J is TRBJ2-1 and V is TRBV19; 9 bases fit TRBD2. V was clipped by 5 bases and J by 0 bases; unmatched bases: 2. The CDR3 runs 15 residues. Germline V gives CDR1 LNHDA, CDR2 SQIVND (reference sequence). CDR3: CASSWGLASYNEQFF. The CDR3 bases are TGTGCCAGTAGTTGGGGACTAGCCTCCTACAATGAGCAGTTCTTC.

J is TRBJ2-1 and V is TRBV5-1; D uncertain. This CDR3 comprises 17 residues. The V gene lost 0 bases and the J gene lost 1 base, with 14 bases spanning the gap. CDR1 SGHRS and CDR2 YFSETQ come from the germline V gene. CDR3 protein: CASSLVSPLPSYNEQFF. CDR3 DNA sequence: TGCGCCAGCAGCTTGGTGTCTCCACTACCGTCCTACAATGAGCAGTTCTTC.

This clonotype was picked up a small number of times. The chain is built from TRBV15 and TRBJ2-5, with D tentatively TRBD1 (6 bases). This CDR3 spans 12 amino acids. The ends were cut back, 0 bases at V and 9 bases at J, with 8 bases in the middle. CDR1 LNHNV and CDR2 YYDKDF come from the germline V gene (reference sequence). CDR3 amino acids: CATSRDRTAQYF. The CDR3 DNA reads as TGTGCCACCAGCAGAGATAGGACAGCCCAGTACTTC.

This clonotype was seen just once. The junction differs from germline at one of its ends, possibly a read error. The chain uses TRBV6-6 and TRBJ2-3; 7 nucleotides match TRBD1. CDR1 MNHNY and CDR2 SVGAGI come from the germline V gene (reference sequence). CDR3 length equals 15 residues. This chain's CDR3 is CASSYGTVDPDTQYF. The CDR3 DNA follows: TGCGCCAGCAGTTACGGGACAGTAGACCCAGATACGCAGTATTTT.

The rearrangement links TRBV28 to TRBJ2-3; TRBD1 agrees at 8 bases. Germline loops: CDR1 MDHEN, CDR2 SYDVKM. The V and J ends lost 6 bases and 4 bases, in that order; junction bases with no gene match: 9. The CDR3 totals 15 residues. CDR3 loop: CASSLSDRVADTQYF. Here the CDR3 DNA reads TGTGCCAGCAGCCTCTCGGACAGGGTGGCAGATACGCAGTATTTT.

This clonotype was detected a few times. CDR3 nucleotide sequence: TGTGCCACCCGGGGGTTGGGCGATCAGCCCCAGCATTTT. Its translation: CATRGLGDQPQHF. This chain joins TRBV24-1 and TRBJ1-5, with D perhaps matching TRBD1 (5 bases). The CDR3 has 13 amino acids. V lost 9 bases to trimming and J lost 5 bases, with 13 bases between them. Germline CDR1 KGHDR, CDR2 SFDVKD.

The chain joins TRBV5-1 to TRBJ2-7; 8 bases map to TRBD1. With V trimmed by 3 bases and J by 0 bases, 5 bases remained unmatched. CDR1 SGHRS and CDR2 YFSETQ come from the germline V gene. CDR3 length: 15 amino acids. CDR3 in amino acids: CASSYPTGDSYEQYF. The CDR3 nucleotides are TGCGCCAGCAGCTATCCGACAGGGGACTCCTACGAGCAGTACTTC. The whole variable domain, filled in from reference TRBV5-1 and TRBJ2-7, reads KAGVTQTPRYLIKTRGQQVTLSCSPISGHRSVSWYQQTPGQGLQFLFEYFSETQRNKGNFPGRFSGRQFSNSRSEMNVSTLELGDSALYLCASSYPTGDSYEQYFGPGTRLTVT.

With regard to this clonotype: The junction does not match germline at one end; this may be a read error. The chain uses TRBV4-1 and TRBJ2-1; no clear D. This CDR3 region has 14 residues. From germline, CDR1 is MGHRA and CDR2 YSYEKL. The CDR3 region is CASSQETRDNEPFF. For the CDR3, the DNA is TGCGCCAGCAGCCAAGAGACCAGAGACAATGAGCCGTTCTTC.

About this clonotype itself: This could be a read error, since a much larger clone is one nucleotide away. This rearrangement joins TRBV4-1 to TRBJ2-3, with TRBD2 as a possible D gene (5 bases). The CDR3 is 16 amino acids. Germline values: CDR1 MGHRA, CDR2 YSYEKL. The CDR3 loop reads CVSSLSAGKVPDTQYF. The DNA of the CDR3 is TGCGTCAGCAGCCTCTCAGCCGGGAAGGTCCCAGATACGCAGTATTTT.

This clonotype was observed many times. The genes are TRBV5-6 and TRBJ2-5, with 9 bases that match TRBD2. CDR1 is SGHDT and CDR2 is YYEEEE in the germline V gene. The CDR3 spans 16 residues. V lost 0 bases, J lost 1 base, and 4 bases stayed unmatched. The CDR3 spells CASSLVSGRTQETQYF. The CDR3 nucleotides read TGTGCCAGCAGCTTGGTAAGCGGGAGGACCCAAGAGACCCAGTACTTC.

In this sample, this clonotype turned up a few times. The chain is built from TRBV28 and TRBJ2-7; 8 nucleotides line up with TRBD2. CDR1 and CDR2 (germline): MDHEN, SYDVKM. The CDR3 totals 16 residues. Trimming removed 7 bases from V and 4 bases from J; junction bases left unmatched: 15. This CDR3 is CASTPLGSGNKYEQYF. In DNA form, the CDR3 reads TGTGCCAGCACCCCCCTTGGTAGCGGGAATAAGTACGAGCAGTACTTC.

Notes on this clonotype: The junction does not match germline at one end; this may be a read error. V is TRBV27 and J is TRBJ2-1, with 8 nucleotides matching TRBD2. The CDR3 is 17 amino acids. CDR1 is MNHEY and CDR2 is SMNVEV in the germline V gene (reference sequence). The chain's CDR3 is CAGSLPPGLEFYNEQFF. In DNA form, the CDR3 reads TGTGCCGGCAGTCTACCACCGGGACTAGAATTCTACAATGAGCAGTTCTTC.

This clonotype was counted ten times or more. The J gene is TRBJ2-7, the V gene TRBV14; D remains unclear. The CDR3 sequence is 13 residues long. From germline, CDR1 is SGHDN and CDR2 FVKESK. V dropped 1 base and J dropped 4 bases, with 8 bases sitting between them. The CDR3, as DNA: TGTGCCAGCAGCCAAGTGGATCTGTACGAGCAGTACTTC. Translation gives CASSQVDLYEQYF.

This clonotype was counted between two and nine times. The chain employs TRBV6-5 and TRBJ2-3; no clear D gene. The CDR3 is 14 residues long. Trimming shortened V by 2 bases and J by 4 bases, and 10 bases separated the two germline ends. Germline CDR1 and CDR2: MNHEY and SVGAGI. The CDR3 sequence is CASSYDHRPDTQYF. CDR3 sequence (DNA): TGTGCCAGCAGTTACGATCACCGTCCAGATACGCAGTATTTT.

This clonotype was counted at least ten times. The chain recombines TRBV4-1 with TRBJ2-7, with D possibly being TRBD2 (6 bases). Germline V gene lookup returns CDR1 MGHRA and CDR2 YSYEKL. Trimming stripped 4 bases from V and 4 bases from J, with 14 bases between. The CDR3 totals 14 residues. The CDR3 protein is CASSLGGERYEQYF. DNA of the CDR3: TGCGCCAGCAGCCTTGGCGGGGAGCGATACGAGCAGTACTTC.

This clonotype turned up a few times. This chain uses TRBV12-3 or TRBV12-4 with TRBJ1-1; the D gene is possibly TRBD1 (5 bases). V was clipped by 9 bases and J by 1 base, with 12 bases between them. This CDR3 has 13 amino acids. The CDR3 DNA sequence: TGTGCCAGTCTCGATAGGGGGAACACTGAAGCTTTCTTT. This translates into CASLDRGNTEAFF.